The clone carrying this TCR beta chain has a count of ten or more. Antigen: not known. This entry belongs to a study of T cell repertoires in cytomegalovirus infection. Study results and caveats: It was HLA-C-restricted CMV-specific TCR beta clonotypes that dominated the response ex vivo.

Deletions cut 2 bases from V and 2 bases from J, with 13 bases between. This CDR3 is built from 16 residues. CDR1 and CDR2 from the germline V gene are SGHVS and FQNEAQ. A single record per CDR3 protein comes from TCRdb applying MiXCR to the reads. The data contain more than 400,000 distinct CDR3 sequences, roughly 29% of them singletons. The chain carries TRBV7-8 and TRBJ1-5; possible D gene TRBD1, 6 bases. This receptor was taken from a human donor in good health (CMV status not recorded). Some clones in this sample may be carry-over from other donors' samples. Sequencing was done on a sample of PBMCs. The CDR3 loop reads CASSLSVGGGNQPQHF. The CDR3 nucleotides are TGTGCCAGCAGCTTAAGTGTAGGGGGAGGCAATCAGCCCCAGCATTTT.